Detailed here is one T cell receptor beta chain. As yet, its antigen is unknown. The sample belongs to a study of shared clonotypes between healthy human individuals. At the level of the study: The plates for each donor numbered three CD4 naive, three CD4 memory, two CD8 naive and one CD8 memory. Notes on the study in general: Around 5% was the fraction of naive CD4 clonotypes found shared across several donors.

Naive CD8 cells, CD45RO-negative and positively selected for CCR7, excluded terminally differentiated effector memory CD45RA+ cells. CDR1 is MDHEN and CDR2 is SYDVKM in the germline V gene. The CDR3 covers 17 residues. The J segment lost 4 bases and the V segment lost 2 bases, leaving 10 bases of the junction unmatched. The assay was run at deep level. In the original workflow: As immunoSEQ supplied junction-only sequences (without quality scores), filtering differed. This table comes from immunoSEQ multiplex PCR, and its TCRdb copy is limited to in-frame clones, with some not included. That table gives V, J and clone size, and the DNA gave D and trimming. The sample contains 750,000 to 1,000,000 clones, almost 95% of which appear only once.

The sample taken for sequencing was naive CD8+ T cells sorted from blood. J is TRBJ2-1 and V is TRBV28, with 8 bases that match TRBD1. This clonotype originated in a man aged 25-45 years in good health. The CDR3 DNA sequence: TGTGCCAGCAGTTTACCCCCGGACAGGGTCCTTTACAATGAGCAGTTCTTC. Its translation is CASSLPPDRVLYNEQFF.